Shown below are 31 T cell receptor beta chains from a single sample sequenced in a study of blood T cell repertoires in COVID-19. The data were produced by immunoSEQ multiplex PCR, yet TCRdb's version contains in-frame clones alone and is incomplete. This table has 130,000 or so clones, 70% to 80% appearing once. The sample comprised peripheral blood. These receptors originate from a human donor in a cohort sampled during active COVID-19.

V is TRBV19 and J is TRBJ1-1; 10 bases are shared with TRBD1. The germline CDR1 and CDR2 sequences are LNHDA and SQIVND (reference sequence). The V gene end was trimmed by 5 bases and the J gene end by 2 bases; junction bases not matched to a gene: 5. The length of the CDR3 is 15 residues. The DNA of the CDR3 is TGTGCCAGTAGTTCCGACAGGGGGCTTAACACTGAAGCTTTCTTT. As protein: CASSSDRGLNTEAFF.

This clone was counted between two and nine times. J is TRBJ1-2 and V is TRBV27; 7 bases agree with TRBD1. V was clipped by 5 bases and J by 13 bases; unmatched bases: 16. Germline V gives CDR1 MNHEY, CDR2 SMNVEV (reference sequence). The CDR3 extends over 14 amino acids. CDR3 bases: TGTGCCAGCAGTAGGGGGACAGCCTACGAGGTGGTCACCTTC. Translation gives CASSRGTAYEVVTF.

The V gene is TRBV10-3, the J gene TRBJ2-3, with 8 bases fitting TRBD2. The germline V gene encodes CDR1 ENHRY and CDR2 SYGVKD. V lost 7 bases, J lost 2 bases, and 11 bases stayed unmatched. The CDR3 length is 16 residues. CDR3 nucleotide sequence: TGTGCCATCAAGGACACTTCGGGGGGGCTCACAGATACGCAGTATTTT. This sequence encodes CAIKDTSGGLTDTQYF.

The chain carries TRBV11-1 and TRBJ2-5; D possibly corresponds to TRBD2 (7 bases). The CDR3 totals 14 residues. Trimming removed 1 base from V and 5 bases from J, with 11 bases in between. In germline, CDR1 is SGHAT, CDR2 FQDESV (reference sequence). CDR3 residues: CASSLVGGQETQYF. The DNA of the CDR3 is TGTGCCAGCAGCTTAGTCGGGGGGCAGGAGACCCAGTACTTC. Combining the CDR3 with reference TRBV11-1 and TRBJ2-5 gives the whole variable domain EAEVAQSPRYKITEKSQAVAFWCDPISGHATLYWYRQILGQGPELLVQFQDESVVDDSQLPKDRFSAERLKGVDSTLKIQPAELGDSAMYLCASSLVGGQETQYFGPGTRLLVL.

The chain combines TRBV19 with TRBJ1-2; 9 nucleotides agree with TRBD1. CDR3 length: 16 amino acids. After removal of 5 bases from V and 1 base from J, the junction contained 8 bases not matched to a gene. Germline CDR1 LNHDA, CDR2 SQIVND (reference sequence). The DNA of the CDR3 is TGTGCCAGTAGTCAAACAGGGGGCTCCTATAACTATGGCTACACCTTC. Residues: CASSQTGGSYNYGYTF.

J is TRBJ2-6 and V is TRBV6-5, with a tentative D call TRBD1 (5 bases). The CDR3 is made up of 15 amino acids. Trimming stripped 6 bases from V and 1 base from J, with 10 bases between. Germline assignment: CDR1 MNHEY and CDR2 SVGAGI. CDR3 sequence reads: CASRNRLSGANVLTF. The CDR3 region has the DNA TGTGCCAGCAGGAACAGGCTATCTGGGGCCAACGTCCTGACTTTC.

The chain joins TRBV9 to TRBJ1-2; 9 bases are a match to TRBD1. Per germline, CDR1 SGDLS and CDR2 YYNGEE. This CDR3 has 18 amino acids. The V and J ends lost 4 bases and 6 bases, in that order; junction bases with no gene match: 19. As DNA, the CDR3 is TGTGCCAGCAGCCATCCCGGGGGACAGGGTAAGGCTCGGGATGGCTACACCTTC. Translating it yields CASSHPGGQGKARDGYTF.

V is TRBV11-2 and J is TRBJ1-1; D perhaps matches TRBD1 (5 bases). V lost 5 bases, J lost 3 bases, and 16 bases lay in between. Germline V gene data show CDR1 as SGHAT and CDR2 as FQNNGV. The CDR3 loop spans 15 amino acids. The CDR3 DNA reads TGTGCCAGCAGCCCGCTCGTCCCGGGGGACACTGAAGCTTTCTTT. Residues: CASSPLVPGDTEAFF.

The rearrangement uses TRBV7-9 and TRBJ2-7; TRBD2 is a possible D gene (6 bases). This CDR3 contains 14 residues. Trimming cost V 7 bases and J 6 bases, with 19 bases left between them. Germline CDR1 SEHNR, CDR2 FQNEAQ (reference sequence). CDR3 protein: CASTLGGGAPEQYF. CDR3 coding DNA: TGTGCCAGCACCCTGGGAGGTGGGGCCCCCGAGCAGTACTTC.

There are a few counts of this clone. The gene calls are TRBV2 and TRBJ2-7, with 7 bases fitting TRBD1. The ends lost 7 bases at V and 1 base at J; junction bases unmatched: 16. The CDR3 has 17 residues. Germline CDR1 reads SNHLY; CDR2 reads FYNNEI. CDR3 residues: CASNEFLSVTGSYEQYF. CDR3 coding DNA: TGTGCCAGCAATGAGTTCCTCTCGGTGACAGGGTCCTACGAGCAGTACTTC.

This rearrangement joins TRBV9 to TRBJ2-2, with 7 bases aligning to TRBD2. V dropped 3 bases and J dropped 0; count of bases not matched to a gene: 8. The CDR3 sequence is 17 residues long. Per the germline V gene, CDR1 is SGDLS and CDR2 is YYNGEE. The CDR3 region has the DNA TGTGCCAGCAGCGGATACGGGGCGGGGGCGAACACCGGGGAGCTGTTTTTT. Protein sequence: CASSGYGAGANTGELFF.

The chain joins TRBV28 to TRBJ1-5; D is perhaps TRBD1 (6 bases). Deletions cut 7 bases from V and 9 bases from J, with 19 bases between. Germline V CDR1 and CDR2: MDHEN, SYDVKM. This CDR3 comprises 14 residues. The CDR3 sequence is CASTRGGALWPQHF. The CDR3 bases are TGTGCCAGCACCCGGGGGGGGGCACTATGGCCCCAGCATTTT.

The J gene is TRBJ2-7, the V gene TRBV28; TRBD2 aligns across 9 bases. Per the germline V gene, CDR1 is MDHEN and CDR2 is SYDVKM. This CDR3 contains 13 residues. After removal of 4 bases from V and 2 bases from J, the junction contained 0 bases not matched to a gene. The chain's CDR3 is CASSSSGAYEQYF. As DNA, the CDR3 is TGTGCCAGCAGTTCTAGCGGGGCCTACGAGCAGTACTTC.

The chain couples TRBV6-1 to TRBJ2-3; 9 positions match TRBD2. Germline-derived CDR1 and CDR2 are MNHNS and SASEGT. This CDR3 contains 16 residues. The trim removed 0 bases at V and 2 bases at J, leaving 3 bases unmatched. For the CDR3, the DNA is TGTGCCAGCAGTGAAGCGACTAGCGGTGACACAGATACGCAGTATTTT. It codes for CASSEATSGDTDTQYF.

The rearrangement joins TRBV6-1 to TRBJ2-5; possibly TRBD1 for D (5 bases). V dropped 3 bases and J dropped 1 base, with 9 bases sitting between them. This CDR3 is 14 amino acids long. The germline CDR1 and CDR2 sequences are MNHNS and SASEGT. CDR3: CASSEGPSQETQYF. The CDR3 DNA reads as TGTGCCAGCAGTGAGGGGCCAAGCCAAGAGACCCAGTACTTC.

This chain connects TRBV19 to TRBJ1-2; TRBD1 matches at 8 bases. CDR1 is LNHDA and CDR2 is SQIVND in the germline V gene (reference sequence). The CDR3 has 14 residues. V trimming: 8 bases; J trimming: 1 base; junction bases outside the gene matches: 6. CDR3 nucleotides: TGTGCCAGTCGCTGGACAGGGAGTAACTATGGCTACACCTTC. It specifies CASRWTGSNYGYTF.

The J gene is TRBJ2-5, the V gene TRBV19, with D perhaps TRBD1 (5 bases). This CDR3 region has 14 residues. Germline CDR1 and CDR2: LNHDA and SQIVND (reference sequence). Between the trimmed V and J ends, which lost 7 bases and 3 bases, there was a span of 15 bases. CDR3 loop: CASKARAAKETQYF. The CDR3 DNA sequence: TGTGCCAGTAAGGCCAGGGCGGCGAAAGAGACCCAGTACTTC.

The chain is built from TRBV5-4 and TRBJ1-2; D is perhaps TRBD1 (6 bases). Germline values: CDR1 SGHNT, CDR2 YYREEE (reference sequence). The germline V and J ends were trimmed by 0 bases and 3 bases, with 12 bases remaining between them. CDR3 length: 15 residues. CDR3 sequence reads: CASSLGTGSDYGYTF. For the CDR3, the DNA is TGTGCCAGCAGCTTGGGAACAGGGAGTGACTATGGCTACACCTTC.

This clone appeared a few times. CDR3 sequence: CASSPYSGNTIYF. CDR3 nucleotides: TGTGCCAGCAGTCCTTACTCTGGAAACACCATATATTTT. The chain carries TRBV27 and TRBJ1-3; D call uncertain. V dropped 5 bases and J dropped 0 bases, with 5 bases sitting between them. From germline, CDR1 is MNHEY and CDR2 SMNVEV (reference sequence). The CDR3 covers 13 residues.

The V gene is TRBV6-4, the J gene TRBJ1-2; 9 nucleotides align to TRBD1. The CDR3 covers 13 residues. V lost 7 bases and J lost 6; bases outside the gene matches: 6. Germline V gene sequence: CDR1 MRHNA, CDR2 SNTAGT. The DNA for the CDR3 is TGTGCCAGCACCTCCGGGACAGGGAATGGCTACACCTTC. Its protein is CASTSGTGNGYTF.

This chain joins TRBV10-3 and TRBJ1-4; 7 positions agree with TRBD1. V lost 10 bases, J lost 7 bases, and 9 bases stayed unmatched. Germline V CDR1 and CDR2: ENHRY, SYGVKD. This CDR3 has 13 residues. CDR3 in amino acids: CATTGTEGEKLFF. For the CDR3, the DNA is TGTGCCACCACCGGGACAGAGGGTGAAAAACTGTTTTTT.

This clone was found a few times. The chain uses TRBV5-5 and TRBJ2-7, with 8 positions matching TRBD1. The germline V gene has CDR1 SGHKS and CDR2 YYEKEE (reference sequence). The CDR3 has 15 residues. The V segment lost 5 bases and the J segment 2 bases; nucleotides outside the gene matches: 9. In DNA, the CDR3 is TGTGCCAGCAGACCACAGGGGGGAGTCACCTACGAGCAGTACTTC. It is translated as CASRPQGGVTYEQYF.

The J gene is TRBJ2-5, the V gene TRBV14; 8 bases map to TRBD2. Germline-derived CDR1 and CDR2 are SGHDN and FVKESK. V was clipped by 1 base and J by 5 bases; unmatched bases: 6. The CDR3 totals 15 residues. The chain's CDR3 is CASSQVGRGGETQYF. The CDR3 DNA sequence: TGTGCCAGCAGCCAAGTAGGCCGGGGGGGGGAGACCCAGTACTTC.

The rearrangement uses TRBV10-3 and TRBJ1-1; 7 positions agree with TRBD1. From germline, CDR1 is ENHRY and CDR2 SYGVKD. V shed 6 bases and J 5 bases; nucleotides not matched to a gene: 12. This CDR3 region has 15 residues. The CDR3 DNA sequence: TGTGCCATCAGGCCCCGACAGGGAAGCGGGACTGAAGCTTTCTTT. The encoded protein is CAIRPRQGSGTEAFF.

The J gene is TRBJ1-6, the V gene TRBV11-3, with TRBD1 as a possible D gene (5 bases). Between the trimmed V and J ends, which lost 5 bases and 5 bases, there was a span of 13 bases. CDR1 and CDR2 from the germline V gene are SGHNT and YENEEA. The CDR3 contains 15 residues. This chain's CDR3 is CASSPGGEDNSPLHF. DNA for the CDR3: TGTGCCAGCAGCCCCGGGGGGGAGGATAATTCACCCCTCCACTTT. Using reference TRBV11-3 and TRBJ1-6 for the parts outside the CDR3, the full variable domain is EAGVVQSPRYKIIEKKQPVAFWCNPISGHNTLYWYLQNLGQGPELLIRYENEEAVDDSQLPKDRFSAERLKGVDSTLKIQPAELGDSAVYLCASSPGGEDNSPLHFGNGTRLTVT.

The chain couples TRBV12-3 or TRBV12-4 to TRBJ1-1; D not certain. This CDR3 spans 12 amino acids. V lost 8 bases to trimming and J lost 3 bases, with 10 bases between them. The CDR3, as DNA: TGTGCCAGCGGAGAGGCTTACACTGAAGCTTTCTTT. This encodes CASGEAYTEAFF.

The gene calls are TRBV19 and TRBJ2-5, with D possibly matching TRBD2 (5 bases). The CDR3 length is 15 residues. V was cut by 7 bases and J by 3 bases, with 18 bases left in between. CDR1 and CDR2 (germline): LNHDA, SQIVND (reference sequence). CDR3 protein: CASTSGRVNKETQYF. The CDR3 region has the DNA TGTGCCAGTACCTCCGGGCGGGTCAACAAAGAGACCCAGTACTTC.

This sequence joins TRBV18 and TRBJ2-1; possible D gene TRBD2, 7 bases. The CDR3 spans 17 residues. The V gene's germline CDR1 is KGHSH and CDR2 LQKENI. Trimming took off 0 bases at V and 0 bases at J, with 12 bases between the two ends. CDR3 nucleotides: TGTGCCAGCTCACCACCGCTCGGGGGGCTCTCCTACAATGAGCAGTTCTTC. Translation: CASSPPLGGLSYNEQFF.

This clone was observed a handful of times. CDR3 amino acids: CATYGQRQPQHF. The DNA for the CDR3 is TGTGCCACCTATGGACAGCGGCAGCCCCAGCATTTT. The chain employs TRBV28 and TRBJ1-5; perhaps TRBD1 as D (6 bases). Germline V CDR1 and CDR2: MDHEN, SYDVKM. The CDR3 spans 12 residues. V shed 10 bases and J shed 7 bases, with 14 bases lying between them.

The chain combines TRBV6-5 with TRBJ1-1; D is perhaps TRBD1 (5 bases). The CDR3 is made up of 12 amino acids. Germline CDR1 is MNHEY and CDR2 is SVGAGI. V was shortened by 7 bases and J by 8 bases, with 14 bases between the two germline ends. The CDR3 is CASIWEGREAFF. Written as DNA, the CDR3 is TGTGCCAGCATTTGGGAGGGGCGCGAAGCTTTCTTT.

This clone was counted many times. The chain couples TRBV2 to TRBJ2-5; 9 nucleotides line up with TRBD2. V lost 3 bases, J lost 4 bases, and 12 bases stayed unmatched. Germline V CDR1 and CDR2: SNHLY, FYNNEI. The CDR3 totals 17 residues. CDR3 in amino acids: CASSDLRSSGKGETQYF. CDR3 in DNA: TGTGCCAGCAGTGACTTAAGGTCTAGCGGGAAGGGAGAGACCCAGTACTTC.